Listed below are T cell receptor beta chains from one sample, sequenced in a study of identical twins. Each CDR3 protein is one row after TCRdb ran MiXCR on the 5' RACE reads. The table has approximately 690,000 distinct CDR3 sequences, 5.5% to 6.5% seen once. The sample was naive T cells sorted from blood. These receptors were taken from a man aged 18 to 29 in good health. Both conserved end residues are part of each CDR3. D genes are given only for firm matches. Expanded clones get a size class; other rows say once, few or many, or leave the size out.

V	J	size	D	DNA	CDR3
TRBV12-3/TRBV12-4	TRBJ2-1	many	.	TGTGCCAGCAGTTTATTAGACTCCCACAATGAGCAGTTCTTC	CASSLLDSHNEQFF
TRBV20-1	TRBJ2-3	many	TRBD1	TGCAGTGCCAGAACCGCTCAGGGGGCAGATACGCAGTATTTT	CSARTAQGADTQYF
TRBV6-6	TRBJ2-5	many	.	TGTGCCAGCAGTTACCGGGTGGAGACCCAGTACTTC	CASSYRVETQYF
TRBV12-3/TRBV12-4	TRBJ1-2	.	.	TGTGCCAGCAGTTCTAATACCGGGAGAAACTATGGCTACACCTTC	CASSSNTGRNYGYTF
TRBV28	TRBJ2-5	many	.	TGTGCCAGCAGTAGGGGGATTCCGCTGACGGAGACCCAGTACTTC	CASSRGIPLTETQYF
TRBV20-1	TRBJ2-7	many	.	TGCAGCCGAAGCCCAGTCTACGAGCAGTACTTC	CSRSPVYEQYF
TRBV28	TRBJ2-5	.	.	TGTGCCATTGGGAGGTACCAAGAGACCCAGTACTTC	CAIGRYQETQYF
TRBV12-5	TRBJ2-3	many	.	TGTGCTAGTGCCCTGGTAGGGCCTACAAGCACAGATACGCAGTATTTT	CASALVGPTSTDTQYF
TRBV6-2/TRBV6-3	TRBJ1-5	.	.	TGTGCCAGCATCCCCGACACATATAGCAATCAGCCCCAGCATTTT	CASIPDTYSNQPQHF
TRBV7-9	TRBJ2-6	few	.	TGTGCCAGCAGCTCCAAGGGACTGGCCTCTGGGGCCAACGTCCTGACTTTC	CASSSKGLASGANVLTF
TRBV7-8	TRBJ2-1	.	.	TGTGCCAGCAGCTCAGGGAGGAGGGGCTACAATGAGCAGTTCTTC	CASSSGRRGYNEQFF
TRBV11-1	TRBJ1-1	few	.	TGTGCCAGCAGCTTTTTTAGGGGACGGACTGAAGCTTTCTTT	CASSFFRGRTEAFF
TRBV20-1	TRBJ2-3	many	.	TGCAGTGCCACCCCTACTAGTATTGTAACAGATACGCAGTATTTT	CSATPTSIVTDTQYF
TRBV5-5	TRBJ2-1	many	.	TGTGCCAGCAGATATGCTGGGATTGCGGATGAGCAGTTCTTC	CASRYAGIADEQFF
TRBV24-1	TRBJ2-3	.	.	TGTGCCACCGGAACTAGCCGCACAGATACGCAGTATTTT	CATGTSRTDTQYF
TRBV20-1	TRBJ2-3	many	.	TGCAGTGCTAGAGAGCTAGCAGATACGCAGTATTTT	CSARELADTQYF
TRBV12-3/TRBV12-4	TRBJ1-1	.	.	TGTGCCAGCAGTTTAGCGGTAGGCCGAGCCAAAGCCACCGAAGCTTTCTTT	CASSLAVGRAKATEAFF
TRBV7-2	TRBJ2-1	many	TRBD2	TGTGCCAGCAGCTTTCTAGCGGGAGAAACCAATGAGCAGTTCTTC	CASSFLAGETNEQFF
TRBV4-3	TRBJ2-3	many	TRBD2	TGCGCCAGCAGCCAATATGCAGCGGGAGGGCCGGGTTTTCCAGATACGCAGTATTTT	CASSQYAAGGPGFPDTQYF